This TCR beta chain comes out of a study of cytomegalovirus exposure and HLA in healthy donors. Clones were read by immunoSEQ multiplex PCR, and TCRdb kept only the in-frame ones, dropping some. The sample consists of some 170,000 clones, 85% to 90% of them appearing once. The CDR3 is 15 residues long. The ends lost 3 bases at V and 1 base at J; junction bases unmatched: 2. Germline CDR1 SGHTA, CDR2 FQGNSA. The receptor was derived from a woman in her thirties in good health and CMV-seronegative. This chain links TRBV7-2 with TRBJ2-1; 8 bases fit TRBD2. Specimen: PBMCs. CDR3 region: CASSFGGGSYNEQFF. The CDR3 region has the DNA TGTGCCAGCAGCTTTGGCGGGGGGTCCTACAATGAGCAGTTCTTC. The full variable domain, with the rest looked up from reference TRBV7-2 and TRBJ2-1, is GAGVSQSPSNKVTEKGKDVELRCDPISGHTALYWYRQSLGQGLEFLIYFQGNSAPDKSGLPSDRFSAERTGGSVSTLTIQRTQQEDSAVYLCASSFGGGSYNEQFFGPGTRLTVL.